A selection of T cell receptor beta chains follows, all from one sample in a study of T cell changes during pregnancy in multiple sclerosis. Clones were sequenced by immunoSEQ multiplex PCR, and TCRdb holds only the in-frame ones, with some missing. The top ten hold under 6.5% of the sample, which has around 49,000 clones, 90% seen once. This specimen was peripheral blood, taken after pregnancy. These receptors originate from a female donor in good health, enrolled as a control in a pregnancy study. The CDR3 runs from the conserved cysteine through the conserved F or W. The D gene is left open where the match is weak. For some rows the clone size is stated as once, few or many, or as a class when expanded; others skip it.

j_call	d_call	v_call	clone_size	cdr3_nt	cdr3_aa
TRBJ1-6	.	TRBV27	.	TGTGCCAGCAGCCACCAGACAGGCCCTGGCGGGTCACCCCTCCACTTT	CASSHQTGPGGSPLHF
TRBJ1-2	TRBD1	TRBV7-9	.	TGTGCCAGCAGCTTAGCGACAGGGGGATATGGCTACACCTTC	CASSLATGGYGYTF
TRBJ1-5	.	TRBV27	.	TGTGCCAGCAGTTCCCGTGAGGTCAATCAGCCCCAGCATTTT	CASSSREVNQPQHF
TRBJ2-7	.	TRBV5-1	.	TGCGCCAGCAGCTTGGGTGGGGGGGCCGGCTACGAGCAGTACTTC	CASSLGGGAGYEQYF
TRBJ1-2	.	TRBV9	.	TGTGCCAGCAGCCACGCGCGGCCCACCTTC	CASSHARPTF
TRBJ2-5	.	TRBV6-5	.	TGTGCCAGCAGTTACTCGGCGGGGTCGGAGACCCAGTACTTC	CASSYSAGSETQYF
TRBJ2-2	.	TRBV4-2	once	TGTGCCAGCAGCCAAGACCGGGATGACACCGGGGAGCTGTTTTTT	CASSQDRDDTGELFF
TRBJ1-1	.	TRBV9	.	TGTGCCAGCAGCGGACAGGAATACACTGAAGCTTTCTTT	CASSGQEYTEAFF
TRBJ1-3	.	TRBV27	.	TGTGCCAGCAGGGACAGCTCTGGAAACACCATATATTTT	CASRDSSGNTIYF
TRBJ2-2	.	TRBV4-1	.	TGCGCCAGCAGCCAAGATCGGGGAGGCCCCGGGGAGCTGTTTTTT	CASSQDRGGPGELFF
TRBJ2-5	TRBD1	TRBV12-5	.	TGTGCTAGTGGTTTGGTACCAAAGGGGGCAATAGTAGAGACCCAGTACTTC	CASGLVPKGAIVETQYF
TRBJ2-7	TRBD2	TRBV6-6	.	TGTGCCAGCAGTTACGCCGGGGCGGGGGGGGAGGAGTACTTC	CASSYAGAGGEEYF
TRBJ2-7	.	TRBV6-1	.	TGTGCCAGCAGTGCAAAACTTACCCCCTACGAGCAGTACTTC	CASSAKLTPYEQYF
TRBJ1-6	.	TRBV19	.	TGTGCCAGTAGGGGTCGAGGAGGAATAAATTCACCCCTCCACTTT	CASRGRGGINSPLHF
TRBJ2-1	.	TRBV25-1	.	TGTGCCAGCAGTGACGTGGGGCGGGAGCAGTTCTTC	CASSDVGREQFF
TRBJ2-1	.	TRBV27	.	TGTGCCAGCAGCTATCGACGCCGGGGATTACGGGATGAGCAGTTCTTC	CASSYRRRGLRDEQFF
TRBJ2-3	.	TRBV5-1	.	TGCGCCAGCAGCCCCCGACTAACCACAGATACGCAGTATTTT	CASSPRLTTDTQYF